The clone carrying this TCR beta chain was found a few times. The antigen remains undetermined. The data stem from a study of human T cells and chemical hapten exposure. Points from the study as a whole: There was no change with DPC sensitization in TCRs above 1 in 1000 frequency.

The time point: pre-sensitization, week 0. Treatment: therapeutic diphenylcyclopropenone sensitization with weekly scalp DPC. Participating donors were patients with alopecia, aged 18 to 70 years, considered appropriate candidates for DPC. A single record per CDR3 protein comes from TCRdb applying MiXCR to the RACE reads. The sample yields tens of thousands of distinct CDR3 sequences, 9.5% to 10% seen once. Per the germline V gene, CDR1 is MNHEY and CDR2 is SMNVEV (reference sequence). The CDR3 covers 14 residues. J lost 2 bases, V lost 4 bases, and 5 bases had no gene match. The source material was whole blood, sampled in connection with sensitization to the hapten diphenylcyclopropenone (DPC). V is TRBV27 and J is TRBJ2-7, with 7 bases lining up with TRBD1. The sequence was obtained from a man aged 40-49 years with alopecia areata. Some clones in this sample may be carry-over from other donors' samples. The CDR3 bases are TGTGCCAGCAGTTATCGGACAGGACCCTACGAGCAGTACTTC. It specifies CASSYRTGPYEQYF.